Each of the 9 T cell receptor beta chains below was sequenced from the same sample in a study of T-cell reconstitution after alpha-beta-depleted transplantation in children. Molecular barcoding with unique molecular identifiers was used for the TCRbeta library. From the PCR reads, TCRdb called clonotypes with MiXCR, one entry per CDR3 protein. Of over 200,000 distinct CDR3 sequences listed, roughly a tenth are singletons. Sample: PBMCs from the stem cell graft donor, taken from the stem cell graft. The receptors were gathered from a human donor who donated a stem cell graft to a child with acute lymphoblastic leukemia.

The gene calls are TRBV7-2 and TRBJ2-3; D is perhaps TRBD1 (6 bases). CDR3 size: 15 residues. Trimming shortened V by 4 bases and J by 2 bases, and 13 bases separated the two germline ends. Germline loops: CDR1 SGHTA, CDR2 FQGNSA. The CDR3 here is CASSSTRQATDTQYF. The DNA of the CDR3 is TGTGCCAGCAGCTCAACCCGACAGGCCACAGATACGCAGTATTTT. The full variable domain, rest sourced from reference TRBV7-2 and TRBJ2-3, is GAGVSQSPSNKVTEKGKDVELRCDPISGHTALYWYRQSLGQGLEFLIYFQGNSAPDKSGLPSDRFSAERTGGSVSTLTIQRTQQEDSAVYLCASSSTRQATDTQYFGPGTRLTVL.

About this clonotype: The germline gene is not matched at one end of the junction; a read error may be the cause. The chain is built from TRBV5-4 and TRBJ2-5; TRBD1 matches at 9 bases. The CDR3 is made up of 17 amino acids. The germline V gene has CDR1 SGHNT and CDR2 YYREEE (reference sequence). The CDR3 sequence is CASSKTGGTSAQETQYF. CDR3 DNA sequence: TGTGCCAGCAGCAAGACAGGGGGGACTTCGGCACAAGAGACCCAATACTTC.

The V gene is TRBV18, the J gene TRBJ2-1, with 9 nucleotides matching TRBD1. The CDR3 totals 16 residues. V lost 3 bases, J lost 7 bases, and 10 bases stayed unmatched. Germline CDR1 is KGHSH and CDR2 is LQKENI. This CDR3 reads CASSPPGQGHLNEQFF. The CDR3 nucleotides are TGTGCCAGCTCACCCCCGGGACAGGGACATTTGAATGAGCAGTTCTTC.

The chain is built from TRBV6-5 and TRBJ1-6, with a weak D call TRBD1 (5 bases). Germline V lookup: CDR1 MNHEY, CDR2 SVGAGI. The CDR3 extends over 17 amino acids. Trimming pared 4 bases from V and 9 bases from J, leaving 22 bases between. CDR3: CASSSPTVFKSGSPLHF. The CDR3 DNA reads TGTGCCAGCAGTTCCCCGACAGTCTTCAAATCGGGTTCACCCCTCCACTTT.

V usage is TRBV4-1 and J usage is TRBJ1-4, with D hard to call. The germline gives CDR1 MGHRA, CDR2 YSYEKL. CDR3 length: 13 residues. V was pared by 9 bases and J by 5 bases, with 13 bases between. The CDR3 coding sequence is TGCGCCAGTACTGGTGGGGAGAATGAAAAACTGTTTTTT. Translated, it gives CASTGGENEKLFF.

With regard to this clonotype: A much larger clone sits a single nucleotide away, making a read error possible. The missing conserved phenylalanine or tryptophan at the end of this CDR3 makes a read error likely. The rearrangement links TRBV5-1 to TRBJ1-1; D might be TRBD1 (5 bases). The CDR3 length is 14 residues. Trimming took 4 bases from V and 2 from J, leaving 12 bases between them. The V gene's germline CDR1 is SGHRS and CDR2 YFSETQ. CDR3 amino acids: CASSHGRDNTEAFV. The CDR3 region has the DNA TGCGCCAGCAGCCACGGACGGGACAACACTGAAGCTTTCGTT.

Only a few counts were recorded for this clonotype. The chain combines TRBV10-3 with TRBJ2-7; 13 bases line up with TRBD2. The J segment lost 5 bases and the V segment lost 5 bases, leaving 6 bases of the junction unmatched. The CDR3 contains 15 residues. Germline V CDR1 and CDR2: ENHRY, SYGVKD. The CDR3 here is CAISPGTSGDHEQYF. The CDR3 DNA reads TGTGCCATCAGTCCCGGGACTAGCGGGGATCACGAGCAGTACTTC.

The chain recombines TRBV18 with TRBJ2-7; TRBD2 matches 11 bases. V was pared by 3 bases and J by 4 bases, with 2 bases of the junction left unmatched. The germline V gene has CDR1 KGHSH and CDR2 LQKENI. The CDR3 covers 14 residues. CDR3 DNA: TGTGCCAGCTCACCGACTAGCGGGGATTACGAGCAGTACTTC. Translating it yields CASSPTSGDYEQYF.

At least ten counts were recorded for this clonotype. V gene TRBV7-2 combines with J gene TRBJ2-5, with no clear D. Trimming removed 0 bases at V and 0 bases at J, with 2 bases between. The CDR3 is 13 residues long. CDR1 SGHTA and CDR2 FQGNSA come from the germline V gene. The CDR3 nucleotides are TGTGCCAGCAGCTTAGCCCACCAAGAGACCCAGTACTTC. This gives the protein CASSLAHQETQYF.